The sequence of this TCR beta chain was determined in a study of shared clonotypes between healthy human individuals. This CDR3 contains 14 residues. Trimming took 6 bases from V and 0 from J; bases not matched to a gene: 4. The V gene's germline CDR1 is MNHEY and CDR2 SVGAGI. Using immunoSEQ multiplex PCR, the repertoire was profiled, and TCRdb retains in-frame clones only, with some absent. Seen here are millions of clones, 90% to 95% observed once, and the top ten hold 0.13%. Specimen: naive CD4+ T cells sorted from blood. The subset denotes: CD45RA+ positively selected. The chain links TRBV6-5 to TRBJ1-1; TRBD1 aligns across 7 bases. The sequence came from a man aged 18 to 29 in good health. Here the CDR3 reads CASRYGQVNTEAFF. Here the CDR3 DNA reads TGTGCCAGCAGGTATGGACAGGTGAACACTGAAGCTTTCTTT.